A selection of T cell receptor beta chains follows, all from one sample in a study of identifying expanded T cells in peripheral blood. The protocol was immunoSEQ multiplex PCR, while the TCRdb copy is restricted to in-frame clones and leaves out a portion. Of approximately 120,000 clones listed, roughly nine tenths are singletons. The source material was blood. The receptors originated from a person aged 18-70 years in good health. Both conserved end residues are trimmed from each CDR3. Each record gives: CDR3 protein, V gene.

CDR3: ASSRGSGETQY
V: TRBV10-2

CDR3: ASRHDRVGETQY
V: TRBV6-6

CDR3: ASSPLSYEQY
V: TRBV18

CDR3: ASSQTGTATAHNEKLF
V: TRBV4-1

CDR3: ASSLAGWDGGYT
V: TRBV7-9

CDR3: SVDSGRGYEQF
V: TRBV29-1

CDR3: ASSLASGSPQETQY
V: TRBV5-1

CDR3: ASSVFLGEETQY
V: TRBV9

CDR3: ASNREGYNEQF
V: TRBV5-4

CDR3: AWSKGVTEAF
V: TRBV30

CDR3: ASSVADLNIQY
V: TRBV9

CDR3: ASSLTVDPYNSPLH
V: TRBV7-3

CDR3: ASGKGRNYGYT
V: TRBV7-8

CDR3: ASSPDRGNQPQH
V: TRBV18

CDR3: SLQGLTYNEQF
V: TRBV29-1

CDR3: ASSVGGTRTGLLYEQY
V: TRBV25-1

CDR3: ASSSFGVNKALH
V: TRBV7-2

CDR3: ASSHKGQSAYGYT
V: TRBV5-1

CDR3: ASSQGGAWAADTQY
V: TRBV4-2

CDR3: ASRSGTSGEGEQY
V: TRBV6-6

CDR3: ASRELAGGPREQF
V: TRBV28

CDR3: ASSEKPQGINYGYT
V: TRBV6-1

CDR3: ASSYPTGDGQY
V: TRBV6-5

CDR3: ASSWATGNYGYT
V: TRBV7-9

CDR3: ASSLSGRWDIQY
V: TRBV27

CDR3: ASGLYSGSESSGNTIY
V: TRBV12-5

CDR3: ASSQRTSRETQY
V: TRBV7-2

CDR3: SVELLRDTTDTQY
V: TRBV29-1

CDR3: ASSPHRGRAYGYT
V: TRBV7-3

CDR3: ASSPKATSADEQF
V: TRBV7-9

CDR3: ASSGEPWETQY
V: TRBV27

CDR3: ASRQGGDSYEQY
V: TRBV19

CDR3: ASSLSGGARTDTQY
V: TRBV7-2

CDR3: ASSLGGGSSYEQY
V: TRBV7-2

CDR3: ASSLAGGNYNEQF
V: TRBV28

CDR3: ASSQAPYIQY
V: TRBV14

CDR3: AGRLAMGVGGTQY
V: TRBV2

CDR3: SAMGQPQH
V: TRBV20-1

CDR3: ASRDRSNQPQH
V: TRBV6-5

CDR3: ASSQDHGPQYSGYT
V: TRBV4-3

CDR3: ATSRDKGDNEQF
V: TRBV15

CDR3: ASSEGTGKAF
V: TRBV10-1

CDR3: ASSSERNTEAF
V: TRBV5-1

CDR3: ASSWGTGDAQPQH
V: TRBV5-1

CDR3: ASRFADRASYNEQF
V: TRBV12-2

CDR3: ASRWGGEETQY
V: TRBV28

CDR3: ASSSNGVLSPGSYNEQF
V: TRBV21-1

CDR3: ASRGDRVAF
V: TRBV2